The clone carrying this T cell receptor (beta chain) was seen more than once but under ten times. Its matching antigen is unknown. The data originate from a study of CD8 T cells in ankylosing spondylitis. Study results and limitations: Clones linked to disease were reported to show significant enrichment in matched ankylosing spondylitis synovial fluid. Earlier reports found some motif variants in synovial fluid and blood in reactive arthritis.

The authors made TCR beta libraries by quantitative 5'-RACE with molecular barcodes. MiXCR, run by TCRdb on the 5' RACE reads, gives a single entry per CDR3 protein. Of nearly 350,000 distinct CDR3 sequences listed, about 15% are singletons. CDR3 length equals 15 residues. The germline V and J ends were trimmed by 0 bases and 7 bases, with 12 bases remaining between them. Germline CDR1 MNHEY, CDR2 SVGAGI. This chain connects TRBV6-5 to TRBJ1-4; perhaps TRBD1 as D (6 bases). The TCR was taken from a male donor with ankylosing spondylitis or in good health (not recorded which). Sequencing input: blood, either unsorted or a sorted T cell fraction (not recorded which). Here the CDR3 reads CASSYSRDTGEKLFF. The CDR3 bases are TGTGCCAGCAGTTACTCCCGGGACACGGGTGAAAAACTGTTTTTT.